The sample holds a few counts of the clone carrying this TCR beta chain. Its antigen remains unidentified. Time point given: pre-sensitization, week 0. Specified treatment: therapeutic diphenylcyclopropenone sensitization with weekly scalp DPC. Study processing details: TCR counts had a median of about 92,000 per sample and spanned roughly 20,000 to 750,000. Each CDR3 protein is one row after TCRdb ran MiXCR on the RACE reads. The V and J calls were not made by the authors but by TCRdb's processing. The data contain under 200,000 distinct CDR3 sequences, roughly 30% of them singletons. The CDR3 is made up of 16 amino acids. Germline loops: CDR1 SGHNT, CDR2 YYREEE (reference sequence). The V gene lost 4 bases and the J gene lost 4 bases, with 20 bases spanning the gap. This entry comes from a study of human T cells and chemical hapten exposure. General study points: Large CDR3 similarity clusters arose significantly more often from expanded TCRs than from controls. DPC sensitization left the count of TCRs above 1 in 1000 unchanged.

Sequenced here: whole blood, sampled in connection with sensitization to the hapten diphenylcyclopropenone (DPC). The genes are TRBV5-4 and TRBJ2-5; D gene uncertain. The receptor comes from a woman in her twenties or thirties with alopecia areata. Some clones in this sample may be carry-over from other donors' samples. For the CDR3, the DNA is TGTGCCAGCAGCCCCTCAACACAGCCTTTACCAGAGACCCAGTACTTC. Translated: CASSPSTQPLPETQYF.